This T cell receptor (beta chain) appears in the sequencing data of a study of technical replicates of blood from a handful of donors. The method was immunoSEQ multiplex PCR; TCRdb's version includes in-frame clones alone and lacks a portion of them. The sample has around 80,000 clones; around 89% are singletons. The germline gives CDR1 LNHNV, CDR2 YYDKDF (reference sequence). The J segment lost 6 bases and the V segment lost 4 bases, leaving 12 bases of the junction unmatched. CDR3 length equals 16 residues. The sample taken for sequencing was T cells isolated from PBMCs. The V gene is TRBV15, the J gene TRBJ2-4, with 7 bases matching TRBD2. This TCR was recovered from a human donor in good health. The CDR3 is CATSILALRTGNIQYF. The CDR3 nucleotides are TGTGCCACCAGCATACTAGCGCTAAGAACGGGAAACATTCAGTACTTC.